Reported below is one T cell receptor beta chain. Its antigen is currently unknown. Treatment here: oral pan-JAK inhibitor, 5-10 mg twice daily. These data are taken from a study of CD8+ T cells in alopecia areata. Overall study: Treated individuals took tofacitinib by mouth, 5 to 10 mg twice daily. Points from the study as a whole: Tofacitinib significantly decreased scalp clonality and expanded CD8+ clones among top 100. Affected lesional scalp, above all in alopecia totalis/universalis, was more clonal than normal scalp.

In germline, CDR1 is SGHRS, CDR2 YFSETQ. This CDR3 is 14 amino acids long. The ends lost 4 bases at V and 10 bases at J; junction bases unmatched: 11. Extraction of RNA preceded its reverse transcription into cDNA, which served as the sequencing template. Using immunoSEQ multiplex PCR, the repertoire was profiled, and TCRdb retains in-frame clones only, with some absent. The sample records under 350,000 clones, roughly 64% being singletons. The TCR originated in a human donor with alopecia areata. The chain uses TRBV5-1 and TRBJ2-4; 7 bases are shared with TRBD2. The material sequenced was CD4+ T cells sorted from blood, taken at week 24, from a patient treated with tofacitinib. CDR3 region: CASSGRAGEEIQYF. The DNA for the CDR3 is TGCGCCAGCAGCGGGAGGGCCGGAGAGGAGATTCAGTACTTC.